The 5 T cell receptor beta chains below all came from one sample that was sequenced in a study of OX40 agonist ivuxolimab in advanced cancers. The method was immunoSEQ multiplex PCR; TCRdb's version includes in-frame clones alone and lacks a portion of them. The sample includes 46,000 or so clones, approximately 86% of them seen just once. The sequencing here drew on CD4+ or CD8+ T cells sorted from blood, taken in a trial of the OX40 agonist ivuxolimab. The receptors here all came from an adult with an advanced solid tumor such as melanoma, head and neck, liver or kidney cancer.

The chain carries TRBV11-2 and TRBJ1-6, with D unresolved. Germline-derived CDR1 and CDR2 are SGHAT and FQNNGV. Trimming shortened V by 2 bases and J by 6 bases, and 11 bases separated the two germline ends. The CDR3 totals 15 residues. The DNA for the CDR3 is TGTGCCAGCAGCTTAAACAGAGATATTAATTCACCCCTCCACTTT. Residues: CASSLNRDINSPLHF.

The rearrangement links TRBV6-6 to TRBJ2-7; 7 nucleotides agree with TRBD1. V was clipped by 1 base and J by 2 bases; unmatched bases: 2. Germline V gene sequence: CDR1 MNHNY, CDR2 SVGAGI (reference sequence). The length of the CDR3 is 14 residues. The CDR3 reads CASSYLGQAYEQYF. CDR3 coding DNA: TGTGCCAGCAGTTACTTAGGACAGGCCTACGAGCAGTACTTC.

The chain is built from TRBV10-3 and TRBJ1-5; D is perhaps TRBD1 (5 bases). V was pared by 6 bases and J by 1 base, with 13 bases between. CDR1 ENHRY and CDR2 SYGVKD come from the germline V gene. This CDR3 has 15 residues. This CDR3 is CAISPSGDSNQPQHF. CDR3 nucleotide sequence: TGTGCCATCAGCCCGTCCGGGGACAGCAATCAGCCCCAGCATTTT.

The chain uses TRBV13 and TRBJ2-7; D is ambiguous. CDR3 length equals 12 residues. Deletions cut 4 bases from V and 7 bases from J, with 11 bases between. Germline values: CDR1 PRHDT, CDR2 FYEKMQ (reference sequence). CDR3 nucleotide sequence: TGTGCCAGCAGCTCGTCCATGGGGGAGCAGTACTTC. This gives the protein CASSSSMGEQYF.

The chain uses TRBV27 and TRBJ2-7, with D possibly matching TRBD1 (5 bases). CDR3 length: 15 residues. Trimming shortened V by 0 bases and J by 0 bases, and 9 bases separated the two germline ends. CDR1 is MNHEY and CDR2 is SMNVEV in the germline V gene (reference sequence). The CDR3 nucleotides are TGTGCCAGCAGTTTATCGACAGTCCTCTCCTACGAGCAGTACTTC. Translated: CASSLSTVLSYEQYF.